This T cell receptor beta chain was identified during a study of OX40 agonist ivuxolimab in advanced cancers. Across the whole study: A male proportion of 82.7% was recorded, with mean age approximately 57 years and range roughly 23 to 85. Study-wide results and limits: Researchers did not determine the expanded peripheral T cells' antigen specificity. In the 0.1 to 3.0 mg/kg range, CD4+ and CD8+ blood T cells had expanded clonally by week 6.

Remarks on this clone: The antigen is unknown.

The length of the CDR3 is 13 residues. The V gene lost 2 bases and the J gene lost 1 base, with 6 bases spanning the gap. Germline V lookup: CDR1 SGHNT, CDR2 YYREEE (reference sequence). Produced via immunoSEQ multiplex PCR; TCRdb's table is partial and in-frame only. The table lists 72,000 or so clones, 85% to 90% of them singletons. The chain employs TRBV5-4 and TRBJ1-1; no reliable D call. The starting material was CD4+ or CD8+ T cells sorted from blood, obtained in a trial of the OX40 agonist ivuxolimab. The sequence was obtained from an adult with an advanced solid tumor such as melanoma, head and neck, liver or kidney cancer. In DNA, the CDR3 is TGTGCCAGCAGCTTTCGGGAGAACACTGAAGCTTTCTTT. Amino acids: CASSFRENTEAFF.